The 25 T cell receptor beta chains presented below share a single source sample, sequenced in a study of vaccination effects on CD4 cells after COVID-19. Viral peptide pool expansion of antigen-specific CD4+ T cells preceded sequencing in the ViraFEST assay. Investigators separated out CD4+ T cells once around nine days of culture had passed. No cognate antigen is known for these TCRs. The repertoire was sequenced with immunoSEQ multiplex PCR; TCRdb's copy has only in-frame clones and lacks some. The table records some 15,000 clones, 76% of them present only once. The specimen comprised CD4+ T cells from PBMCs cultured with HCoV-229E spike peptides, sampled before COVID-19 vaccination. These receptors all come from a human donor who received a COVID-19 vaccine.

V is TRBV3-1 (or the pseudogene TRBV3-2) and J is TRBJ1-2; 8 bases match TRBD1. The V gene end was trimmed by 3 bases and the J gene end by 4 bases; junction bases not matched to a gene: 4. CDR3 size: 14 residues. Germline V CDR1 and CDR2: LGHDT, YNNKEL (reference sequence). For the CDR3, the DNA is TGTGCCAGCAGCCACCGGACAGGGAGCTATGGCTACACCTTC. This codes for CASSHRTGSYGYTF.

V is TRBV30 and J is TRBJ1-1, with D perhaps TRBD1 (5 bases). CDR3 length: 13 residues. The germline V and J ends were trimmed by 2 bases and 4 bases, with 11 bases remaining between them. CDR1 and CDR2 from the germline V gene are GTSNPN and SVGIG (reference sequence). CDR3 region: CAWSLGVATEAFF. CDR3 bases: TGTGCCTGGAGTTTGGGGGTGGCCACTGAAGCTTTCTTT.

The rearrangement links TRBV25-1 to TRBJ1-1, with 7 bases identical to TRBD1. Germline V gene sequence: CDR1 MGHDK, CDR2 SYGVNS. This CDR3 has 14 residues. J lost 5 bases, V lost 4 bases, and 7 bases had no gene match. CDR3 DNA: TGTGCCAGCAGTGGGGACAGTGACCGGACTGAAGCTTTCTTT. Amino acids: CASSGDSDRTEAFF.

V is TRBV5-4 and J is TRBJ2-2; 8 positions agree with TRBD2. Germline loops: CDR1 SGHNT, CDR2 YYREEE (reference sequence). V was clipped by 0 bases and J by 4 bases; unmatched bases: 11. This CDR3 comprises 18 residues. Here the CDR3 DNA reads TGTGCCAGCAGCTTGGTCGGTCAGCGGGAGAGTGCCACCGGGGAGCTGTTTTTT. This translates into CASSLVGQRESATGELFF.

Only one count was recorded for this clone. The chain recombines TRBV28 with TRBJ2-3, with 14 bases that match TRBD2. This CDR3 spans 15 amino acids. The germline CDR1 and CDR2 sequences are MDHEN and SYDVKM. The V gene end was trimmed by 11 bases and the J gene end by 2 bases; junction bases not matched to a gene: 6. The CDR3 reads CAPPGLAGVTDTQYF. CDR3 nucleotide sequence: TGTGCCCCTCCGGGACTAGCGGGAGTCACAGATACGCAGTATTTT. The variable domain in full, with the rest retrieved from reference TRBV28 and TRBJ2-3, is DVKVTQSSRYLVKRTGEKVFLECVQDMDHENMFWYRQDPGLGLRLIYFSYDVKMKEKGDIPEGYSVSREKKERFSLILESASTNQTSMYLCAPPGLAGVTDTQYFGPGTRLTVL.

V usage is TRBV7-8 and J usage is TRBJ1-3; a possible D gene is TRBD1 (5 bases). The CDR3 is 14 residues long. The germline V and J ends were trimmed by 6 bases and 0 bases, with 9 bases remaining between them. Germline V lookup: CDR1 SGHVS, CDR2 FQNEAQ. In DNA form, the CDR3 reads TGTGCCAGCAGAGACAGTATCTCTGGAAACACCATATATTTT. Protein: CASRDSISGNTIYF. Full variable domain (remainder filled in from reference TRBV7-8 and TRBJ1-3): GAGVSQSPRYKVAKRGQDVALRCDPISGHVSLFWYQQALGQGPEFLTYFQNEAQLDKSGLPSDRFFAERPEGSVSTLKIQRTQQEDSAVYLCASRDSISGNTIYFGEGSWLTVV.

V is TRBV5-5 and J is TRBJ1-4, with 7 bases identical to TRBD1. This CDR3 has 14 residues. In germline, CDR1 is SGHKS, CDR2 YYEKEE (reference sequence). With V trimmed by 6 bases and J by 8 bases, 10 bases remained unmatched. This CDR3 reads CASTREGASEKLFF. Written as DNA, the CDR3 is TGTGCCAGCACCCGGGAGGGGGCGAGCGAAAAACTGTTTTTT.

The sample holds one count of this clone. This chain connects TRBV2 to TRBJ2-1; TRBD2 agrees at 13 bases. CDR1 and CDR2 (germline): SNHLY, FYNNEI. This CDR3 contains 16 residues. V trimming: 6 bases; J trimming: 7 bases; junction bases outside the gene matches: 9. This CDR3 reads CASRRLAGGFANEQFF. In DNA form, the CDR3 reads TGTGCCAGCAGGCGACTAGCGGGAGGTTTCGCGAATGAGCAGTTCTTC.

This clone was detected only a few times. This rearrangement joins TRBV3-1 (or the pseudogene TRBV3-2) to TRBJ2-7, with D possibly being TRBD1 or TRBD2 (5 bases each). The V gene lost 6 bases and the J gene lost 0 bases, with 12 bases spanning the gap. The germline CDR1 and CDR2 sequences are LGHDT and YNNKEL (reference sequence). The CDR3 sequence is 14 residues long. This CDR3 is CASSGASRSYEQYF. The DNA for the CDR3 is TGTGCCAGCAGTGGGGCTAGCCGCTCCTACGAGCAGTACTTC.

The rearrangement joins TRBV30 to TRBJ2-1; tentative D call: TRBD2 (5 bases). From germline, CDR1 is GTSNPN and CDR2 SVGIG (reference sequence). The V end lost 6 bases, the J end lost 1 base, and 25 bases lay between the germline ends. The CDR3 runs 18 residues. The CDR3 DNA sequence: TGTGCCTGTAGTCCCCACCGCCCGCGGGTCGGTTCCTACAATGAGCAGTTCTTC. This sequence encodes CACSPHRPRVGSYNEQFF.

The rearrangement links TRBV19 to TRBJ1-5; 9 nucleotides align to TRBD1. Germline values: CDR1 LNHDA, CDR2 SQIVND (reference sequence). With 5 bases clipped from V and 7 bases from J, the junction kept 9 bases outside the gene matches. The CDR3 has 15 amino acids. Written as DNA, the CDR3 is TGTGCCAGTAGTGACCCGGGACAGGGTAGGCAGCCCCAGCATTTT. Protein: CASSDPGQGRQPQHF.

This rearrangement joins TRBV5-4 to TRBJ1-1; 9 bases are a match to TRBD1. The CDR3 length is 14 residues. With 4 bases clipped from V and 6 bases from J, the junction kept 7 bases outside the gene matches. Germline V gives CDR1 SGHNT, CDR2 YYREEE (reference sequence). Written as DNA, the CDR3 is TGTGCCAGCAGCGTGGACAGGGGCACGGCTGAAGCTTTCTTT. This codes for CASSVDRGTAEAFF. Combining the CDR3 with reference TRBV5-4 and TRBJ1-1 gives the whole variable domain ETGVTQSPTHLIKTRGQQVTLRCSSQSGHNTVSWYQQALGQGPQFIFQYYREEENGRGNFPPRFSGLQFPNYSSELNVNALELDDSALYLCASSVDRGTAEAFFGQGTRLTVV.

The rearrangement uses TRBV9 and TRBJ1-1; tentative D call: TRBD1 (5 bases). The V gene's germline CDR1 is SGDLS and CDR2 YYNGEE. V gave up 4 bases and J gave up 4 bases, with 11 bases separating them. This CDR3 spans 13 amino acids. Here the CDR3 reads CASSRGDGTEAFF. In DNA form, the CDR3 reads TGTGCCAGCAGCAGAGGGGATGGCACTGAAGCTTTCTTT.

J is TRBJ2-5 and V is TRBV4-1; D tentatively reads TRBD1 or TRBD2 (5 bases each). Trimming stripped 1 base from V and 0 bases from J, with 12 bases between. The CDR3 length is 16 residues. Germline CDR1 is MGHRA and CDR2 is YSYEKL. CDR3 nucleotide sequence: TGCGCCAGCAGCCAAGGAGGGGTAACGTACCAAGAGACCCAGTACTTC. As protein: CASSQGGVTYQETQYF.

This clone was seen a handful of times. The V and J genes are TRBV19 and TRBJ1-5, with TRBD1 as a possible D gene (5 bases). V lost 3 bases and J lost 2, with 8 bases in between. The germline V gene encodes CDR1 LNHDA and CDR2 SQIVND (reference sequence). This CDR3 is built from 14 residues. CDR3 DNA: TGTGCCAGTAGTATGCAGGGCGGCAATCAGCCCCAGCATTTT. Its protein is CASSMQGGNQPQHF.

This chain links TRBV18 with TRBJ2-2, with 10 bases aligning to TRBD1. The V gene's germline CDR1 is KGHSH and CDR2 LQKENI. This CDR3 comprises 16 residues. The trim removed 3 bases at V and 6 bases at J, leaving 7 bases unmatched. CDR3 DNA: TGTGCCAGCTCACCCAGACAGGGGGCAAAGGCCGGGGAGCTGTTTTTT. It codes for CASSPRQGAKAGELFF.

The chain recombines TRBV6-6 with TRBJ2-3; tentatively, D is TRBD1 or TRBD2 (5 bases each). The CDR3 covers 14 residues. Germline assignment: CDR1 MNHNY and CDR2 SVGAGI (reference sequence). The V gene lost 2 bases and the J gene lost 8 bases, with 14 bases spanning the gap. DNA for the CDR3: TGTGCCAGCAGTTACCGGGGCTACGAGGGTACGCAGTATTTT. Protein sequence: CASSYRGYEGTQYF.

This chain uses TRBV6-5 with TRBJ2-1; possible D gene TRBD1, 6 bases. V lost 8 bases, J lost 9 bases, and 14 bases lay in between. This CDR3 has 12 residues. Germline loops: CDR1 MNHEY, CDR2 SVGAGI. CDR3 DNA sequence: TGTGCCAGCGGACAGCCCGGAGGTGAGCAGTTCTTC. This translates into CASGQPGGEQFF.

The rearrangement links TRBV25-1 to TRBJ1-2; D uncertain. The germline V and J ends were trimmed by 10 bases and 0 bases, with 15 bases remaining between them. From germline, CDR1 is MGHDK and CDR2 SYGVNS. CDR3 length: 14 residues. Written as DNA, the CDR3 is TGTGCCACCGCAGGTCCTGTAGCTAACTATGGCTACACCTTC. Protein product: CATAGPVANYGYTF.

This sequence joins TRBV11-2 and TRBJ2-2, with D perhaps matching TRBD1 or TRBD2 (5 bases each). Germline CDR1 SGHAT, CDR2 FQNNGV. The CDR3 consists of 15 residues. V lost 3 bases and J 6 bases, leaving 14 bases between the germline ends. The CDR3 DNA sequence: TGTGCCAGCAGCTTTCTGGGACCGCGCGCCGGGGAGCTGTTTTTT. This gives the protein CASSFLGPRAGELFF. The whole variable domain, filled in from reference TRBV11-2 and TRBJ2-2, reads EAGVAQSPRYKIIEKRQSVAFWCNPISGHATLYWYQQILGQGPKLLIQFQNNGVVDDSQLPKDRFSAERLKGVDSTLKIQPAKLEDSAVYLCASSFLGPRAGELFFGEGSRLTVL.

The gene calls are TRBV30 and TRBJ2-3; 9 bases match TRBD2. V trimming: 2 bases; J trimming: 0 bases; junction bases outside the gene matches: 12. Germline CDR1 is GTSNPN and CDR2 is SVGIG (reference sequence). This CDR3 is 18 amino acids long. CDR3 in DNA: TGTGCCTGGAGTAATATACTAGCGGGTGCATTTAGCACAGATACGCAGTATTTT. Protein product: CAWSNILAGAFSTDTQYF.

The chain uses TRBV18 and TRBJ2-7; D is unclear. The CDR3 has 13 residues. Germline values: CDR1 KGHSH, CDR2 LQKENI. V gave up 1 base and J gave up 3 bases, with 7 bases separating them. The CDR3, as DNA: TGTGCCAGCTCACCACAGGCGGACTACGAGCAGTACTTC. It codes for CASSPQADYEQYF.

The chain joins TRBV5-6 to TRBJ2-7; no reliable D call. Germline loops: CDR1 SGHDT, CDR2 YYEEEE. V gave up 0 bases and J gave up 1 base, with 5 bases separating them. The CDR3 is made up of 13 amino acids. CDR3 in DNA: TGTGCCAGCAGCTTGGCCGTATCCTACGAGCAGTACTTC. Its protein product is CASSLAVSYEQYF.

The chain joins TRBV27 to TRBJ2-1; 7 bases agree with TRBD1. J was trimmed by 4 bases and V by 7 bases; bases with no gene match: 13. This CDR3 is 16 amino acids long. Germline CDR1 MNHEY, CDR2 SMNVEV (reference sequence). CDR3 amino acids: CASTNRWDSLYNEQFF. DNA of the CDR3: TGTGCCAGCACCAACCGATGGGACAGCCTATACAATGAGCAGTTCTTC.

The chain joins TRBV28 to TRBJ2-2; a possible D gene is TRBD2 (5 bases). Germline V gene sequence: CDR1 MDHEN, CDR2 SYDVKM. The CDR3 consists of 15 residues. V dropped 1 base and J dropped 4 bases, with 10 bases sitting between them. The DNA for the CDR3 is TGTGCCAGCAGTTTATTCCCGGGGAGCACCGGGGAGCTGTTTTTT. Translating it yields CASSLFPGSTGELFF.